A single sample is the source of the 6 T cell receptor beta chains below, sequenced in a study of T cells after yellow fever vaccination. Each CDR3 protein is one row after TCRdb ran MiXCR on the 5' RACE reads. Among under 20,000 distinct CDR3 sequences, approximately 4% were seen once, and the ten largest hold more than 0.35%. The source was PBMCs, either bulk or a sorted T-cell subset (CD4+, CD8+, memory, or dextramer-sorted; not recorded which), collected 15 days after the yellow fever booster vaccination. Every receptor here comes from a man aged 25-45 years who received the YFV17D yellow fever vaccine.

This clonotype appeared many times. The gene calls are TRBV23-1 and TRBJ2-5, with TRBD2 identical over 8 bases. TRBV23-1 counts as an open reading frame of uncertain function. Trimming at V came to 2 bases and at J to 1 base, leaving 12 bases not matched to a gene. The length of the CDR3 is 18 residues. CDR3 sequence: CASSQVSSGSIFQETQYF. CDR3 DNA: TGCGCCAGCAGTCAAGTGTCTAGCGGGTCGATTTTCCAAGAGACCCAGTACTTC.

This clonotype was observed many times. The chain links TRBV29-1 to TRBJ2-7, with 7 bases lining up with TRBD1. This CDR3 has 13 amino acids. Trimming at V came to 2 bases and at J to 7 bases, leaving 8 bases not matched to a gene. In germline, CDR1 is SQVTM, CDR2 ANQGSEA. CDR3 in DNA: TGCAGCGTTGAATTTACAGGGGCTCGGGAGCAGTACTTC. Its protein product is CSVEFTGAREQYF.

This clonotype was seen ten or more times. This chain uses TRBV7-9 with TRBJ2-1; 12 bases are shared with TRBD2. The CDR3 totals 17 residues. Germline CDR1 and CDR2: SEHNR and FQNEAQ (reference sequence). V trimming: 5 bases; J trimming: 0 bases; junction bases outside the gene matches: 5. The CDR3 region is CASSPSTSGSSYNEQFF. In nucleotides, the CDR3 is TGTGCCAGCAGCCCCTCGACTAGCGGGAGCTCCTACAATGAGCAGTTCTTC.

This clonotype was observed many times. The chain is built from TRBV7-2 and TRBJ2-7; D uncertain. The CDR3 covers 14 residues. Germline V gene data show CDR1 as SGHTA and CDR2 as FQGNSA. Trimming removed 1 base from V and 11 bases from J, with 18 bases in between. Written as DNA, the CDR3 is TGTGCCAGCAGCTTAGACCCCCCCCTCGACCTCAAGTACTTC. It is translated as CASSLDPPLDLKYF.

This clonotype was counted at least ten times. The chain joins TRBV7-2 to TRBJ2-5, with 8 bases matching TRBD1. Trimming removed 5 bases from V and 4 bases from J; junction bases left unmatched: 3. The CDR3 has 13 residues. From germline, CDR1 is SGHTA and CDR2 FQGNSA. CDR3 DNA sequence: TGTGCCAGCAGCGACAGGGGCCCAGAGACCCAGTACTTC. It codes for CASSDRGPETQYF.

This clonotype was counted at least ten times. The V gene is TRBV10-2, the J gene TRBJ2-1; D ambiguous. The germline V and J ends were trimmed by 6 bases and 5 bases, with 2 bases remaining between them. There are 10 residues in the CDR3. Germline loops: CDR1 WSHSY, CDR2 SAAADI. CDR3 protein: CASSDNEQFF. The CDR3 bases are TGCGCCAGCAGCGACAATGAGCAGTTCTTC.